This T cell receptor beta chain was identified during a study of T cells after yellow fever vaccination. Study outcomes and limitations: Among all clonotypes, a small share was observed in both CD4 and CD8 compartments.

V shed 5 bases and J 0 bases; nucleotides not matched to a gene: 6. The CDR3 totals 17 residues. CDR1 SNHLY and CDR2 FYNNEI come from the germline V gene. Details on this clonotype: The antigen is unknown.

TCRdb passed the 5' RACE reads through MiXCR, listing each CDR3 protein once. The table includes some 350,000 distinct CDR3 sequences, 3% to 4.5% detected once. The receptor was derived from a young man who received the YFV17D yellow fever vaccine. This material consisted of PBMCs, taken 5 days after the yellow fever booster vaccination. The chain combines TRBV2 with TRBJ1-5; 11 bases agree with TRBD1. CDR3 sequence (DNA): TGTGCCAGCAGTCCCGGGACAGGGGGGTATAGCAATCAGCCCCAGCATTTT. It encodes CASSPGTGGYSNQPQHF.